Listed here is a single T cell receptor (beta chain). Its specificity is unknown. CDR1 is SGHRS and CDR2 is YFSETQ in the germline V gene. Trimming at V came to 4 bases and at J to 11 bases, leaving 11 bases not matched to a gene. The length of the CDR3 is 13 residues. The entry originates in a study of shared clonotypes between healthy human individuals. Overall study: Aged between 18 and 49, the donors were a couple of women and three men.

Study-wide points: Non-shared clonotypes displayed generation probabilities falling below those of clonotypes present in all four donors. Despite large depth, sorted-subset datasets appeared incompletely sequenced. Sampling used blood alone; tissue repertoires probably differ.

The data were produced by immunoSEQ multiplex PCR, yet TCRdb's version contains in-frame clones alone and is incomplete. The sample lists around 1,100,000 clones, approximately 80% seen once, with almost 0.9% in the top ten. The chain combines TRBV5-1 with TRBJ1-1, with 7 bases lining up with TRBD1. The receptor was isolated from a man aged 18 to 30 in good health. Some clones in this sample may be carry-over from other donors' samples. Input material: memory CD4+ T cells from PBMCs. Subset: CD45RA-negative fraction. CDR3 in DNA: TGCGCCAGCAGCCCCCGGGACAGTATGAGGGCTTTCTTT. It translates to CASSPRDSMRAFF.